Below are 25 T cell receptor beta chains sequenced from a single sample in a study of high-grade serous ovarian cancer treatment subgroups. Tumor samples were taken before definitive surgery or chemotherapy. The repertoire was sequenced with immunoSEQ multiplex PCR; TCRdb's copy has only in-frame clones and lacks some. The profile shows about 11,000 clones, around 83% of them singletons. The sequencing input was tumor tissue. The receptor set was obtained from a human donor with high-grade serous ovarian cancer.

The rearrangement joins TRBV19 to TRBJ2-1; tentatively, D is TRBD1 or TRBD2 (5 bases each). Between the trimmed V and J ends, which lost 4 bases and 4 bases, there was a span of 14 bases. The CDR3 is 15 residues long. Germline CDR1 LNHDA, CDR2 SQIVND (reference sequence). DNA for the CDR3: TGTGCCAGTAGTAGCCCGACTAACAGGTACAATGAGCAGTTCTTC. It encodes CASSSPTNRYNEQFF.

This clone was picked up one time. V and J are TRBV6-1 and TRBJ2-1; 10 nucleotides agree with TRBD2. The CDR3 runs 18 residues. V was clipped by 1 base and J by 7 bases; unmatched bases: 13. The germline gives CDR1 MNHNS, CDR2 SASEGT. The CDR3 sequence is CASSEELLAGALGNEQFF. CDR3 coding DNA: TGTGCCAGCAGTGAAGAGTTGCTAGCGGGAGCCTTGGGGAATGAGCAGTTCTTC.

This chain uses TRBV2 with TRBJ2-3, with 11 bases aligning to TRBD2. V lost 7 bases, J lost 3 bases, and 6 bases stayed unmatched. Germline V gene data show CDR1 as SNHLY and CDR2 as FYNNEI. CDR3 length equals 15 residues. The CDR3 DNA reads TGTGCCAGCAAGCCACTAGCGGGAGCGACAGATACGCAGTATTTT. Encoded protein: CASKPLAGATDTQYF. The full variable domain, completed using reference TRBV2 and TRBJ2-3, is EPEVTQTPSHQVTQMGQEVILRCVPISNHLYFYWYRQILGQKVEFLVSFYNNEISEKSEIFDDQFSVERPDGSNFTLKIRSTKLEDSAMYFCASKPLAGATDTQYFGPGTRLTVL.

This clone was observed once. The chain has TRBV7-9 and TRBJ2-7; 10 positions agree with TRBD1. The CDR3 is made up of 14 amino acids. The V gene's germline CDR1 is SEHNR and CDR2 FQNEAQ (reference sequence). V gave up 5 bases and J gave up 2 bases; unmatched junction bases: 3. DNA of the CDR3: TGTGCCAGCAGCCGGACAGGGGGTACCTACGAGCAGTACTTC. This sequence encodes CASSRTGGTYEQYF.

This chain joins TRBV18 and TRBJ1-3; D gene uncertain. Germline CDR1 reads KGHSH; CDR2 reads LQKENI. The CDR3 is 16 residues long. V lost 4 bases, J lost 0 bases, and 13 bases lay in between. CDR3 in amino acids: CASSLDLHLSGNTIYF. Written as DNA, the CDR3 is TGTGCCAGCTCACTCGATTTGCATCTCTCTGGAAACACCATATATTTT.

This clone was recorded only once. The chain couples TRBV30 to TRBJ2-1, with D possibly being TRBD2 (6 bases). Germline assignment: CDR1 GTSNPN and CDR2 SVGIG (reference sequence). V lost 7 bases and J lost 0, with 13 bases in between. The CDR3 totals 14 residues. In DNA, the CDR3 is TGTGCCTTGGGGAGGTTCGGCTCCTACAATGAGCAGTTCTTC. Its translation is CALGRFGSYNEQFF.

This sequence joins TRBV10-3 and TRBJ2-7, with 8 bases identical to TRBD1. Germline loops: CDR1 ENHRY, CDR2 SYGVKD. V lost 4 bases, J lost 2 bases, and 1 base stayed unmatched. The CDR3 has 13 amino acids. The CDR3, as DNA: TGTGCCATCAGTGTGGACAGGGCCTACGAGCAGTACTTC. This codes for CAISVDRAYEQYF.

This chain's CDR3 is CASGLAGVRQYF. Written as DNA, the CDR3 is TGTGCCAGCGGACTAGCGGGAGTTAGGCAGTATTTT. The chain carries TRBV19 and TRBJ2-3, with 13 positions matching TRBD2. Germline-derived CDR1 and CDR2 are LNHDA and SQIVND (reference sequence). V was clipped by 9 bases and J by 11 bases; unmatched bases: 5. The CDR3 totals 12 residues.

V and J are TRBV15 and TRBJ1-4; no firm D call. The CDR3 consists of 14 residues. Trimming took 6 bases from V and 5 from J, leaving 13 bases between them. The germline CDR1 and CDR2 sequences are LNHNV and YYDKDF (reference sequence). The CDR3 protein is CATRGRSENEKLFF. The CDR3 DNA reads TGTGCCACCAGAGGACGGTCAGAAAATGAAAAACTGTTTTTT.

The chain recombines TRBV13 with TRBJ2-7; 11 bases align to TRBD1. The CDR3 length is 15 residues. The V and J ends lost 5 bases and 2 bases, in that order; junction bases with no gene match: 5. In germline, CDR1 is PRHDT, CDR2 FYEKMQ (reference sequence). CDR3 sequence: CASSGRDRGTYEQYF. The CDR3 region has the DNA TGTGCCAGCAGCGGCCGGGACAGGGGGACCTACGAGCAGTACTTC.

The chain uses TRBV4-1 and TRBJ2-3; 10 nucleotides align to TRBD2. Germline CDR1 is MGHRA and CDR2 is YSYEKL. V dropped 3 bases and J dropped 0; count of bases not matched to a gene: 9. The CDR3 consists of 18 residues. Written as DNA, the CDR3 is TGCGCCAGCAGCCAGGCCCCGACTAGCGGGTCTAGCACAGATACGCAGTATTTT. This sequence encodes CASSQAPTSGSSTDTQYF.

The chain recombines TRBV5-1 with TRBJ2-5; D gene uncertain. This CDR3 has 13 amino acids. Trimming stripped 2 bases from V and 2 bases from J, with 7 bases between. Germline V gene sequence: CDR1 SGHRS, CDR2 YFSETQ. The CDR3 DNA reads TGCGCCAGCAGCTTTAATCCGCAAGAGACCCAGTACTTC. It translates to CASSFNPQETQYF.

The chain employs TRBV5-1 and TRBJ1-1; D is perhaps TRBD1 (6 bases). The CDR3 extends over 19 amino acids. Germline values: CDR1 SGHRS, CDR2 YFSETQ. The ends were cut back, 1 base at V and 0 bases at J, with 22 bases in the middle. The CDR3: CASSLQGTSFGGMNTEAFF. For the CDR3, the DNA is TGCGCCAGCAGCTTGCAGGGGACTTCTTTTGGTGGCATGAACACTGAAGCTTTCTTT.

The chain is built from TRBV5-8 and TRBJ2-1, with 13 nucleotides matching TRBD2. J gave up 12 bases and V 4 bases, and 4 bases lay outside the gene matches. Germline CDR1 SGHTS, CDR2 YDEGEE. The CDR3 extends over 13 amino acids. CDR3 coding DNA: TGTGCCAGCAGCCGTAGGACTAGCGGGAGGCAGTTCTTC. As protein: CASSRRTSGRQFF.

This chain joins TRBV4-1 and TRBJ1-4, with a weak D call TRBD1 (6 bases). The V gene lost 2 bases and the J gene lost 2 bases, with 9 bases spanning the gap. The CDR3 runs to 15 residues. Germline CDR1 is MGHRA and CDR2 is YSYEKL. CDR3 loop: CASSQTGSTNEKLFF. The CDR3 DNA reads TGCGCCAGCAGCCAAACAGGGAGCACTAATGAAAAACTGTTTTTT.

The chain couples TRBV18 to TRBJ1-2; D not resolved. The germline CDR1 and CDR2 sequences are KGHSH and LQKENI. CDR3 length: 14 residues. V dropped 3 bases and J dropped 4 bases, with 12 bases sitting between them. The CDR3 nucleotides read TGTGCCAGCTCACCTGGCCAGCTTGGCTATGGCTACACCTTC. Residues: CASSPGQLGYGYTF.

The rearrangement links TRBV6-4 to TRBJ2-7; D possibly corresponds to TRBD2 (6 bases). The ends were cut back, 7 bases at V and 1 base at J, with 14 bases in the middle. The CDR3 runs 14 residues. CDR1 and CDR2 (germline): MRHNA, SNTAGT. The CDR3 sequence is CASMEGRGSYEQYF. Written as DNA, the CDR3 is TGTGCCAGCATGGAGGGGCGAGGGTCCTACGAGCAGTACTTC.

The chain couples TRBV4-1 to TRBJ2-5; D might be TRBD2 (6 bases). The germline V and J ends were trimmed by 4 bases and 2 bases, with 17 bases remaining between them. The V gene's germline CDR1 is MGHRA and CDR2 YSYEKL. The CDR3 is 16 amino acids. This CDR3 reads CASSPWAGLEQETQYF. In DNA, the CDR3 is TGCGCCAGCAGCCCATGGGCGGGACTTGAACAAGAGACCCAGTACTTC.

The chain joins TRBV28 to TRBJ2-4; no clear D. V was clipped by 5 bases and J by 4 bases, with 9 bases between them. Germline values: CDR1 MDHEN, CDR2 SYDVKM. The length of the CDR3 is 13 residues. The CDR3 nucleotides are TGTGCCAGCAGTCTTCCGACGAAAAACATTCAGTACTTC. The encoded protein is CASSLPTKNIQYF.

V is TRBV5-6 and J is TRBJ1-2, with 8 bases aligning to TRBD1. This CDR3 has 17 amino acids. J gave up 3 bases and V 5 bases, and 15 bases lay outside the gene matches. Germline CDR1 reads SGHDT; CDR2 reads YYEEEE. The CDR3 here is CASSSMGWTGIDYGYTF. CDR3 coding DNA: TGTGCCAGCAGTTCCATGGGATGGACAGGGATCGACTATGGCTACACCTTC.

This chain connects TRBV7-9 to TRBJ2-2, with 10 bases lining up with TRBD2. With 0 bases clipped from V and 6 bases from J, the junction kept 7 bases outside the gene matches. This CDR3 is built from 17 residues. Germline V gene data show CDR1 as SEHNR and CDR2 as FQNEAQ (reference sequence). The CDR3 reads CASSLAGSGRAAGELFF. The CDR3 DNA reads TGTGCCAGCAGCTTAGCGGGGAGCGGGAGGGCCGCCGGGGAGCTGTTTTTT.

The chain joins TRBV11-2 to TRBJ2-5; no clear D gene. The V end lost 3 bases, the J end lost 1 base, and 6 bases lay between the germline ends. This CDR3 has 13 amino acids. Germline-derived CDR1 and CDR2 are SGHAT and FQNNGV. The CDR3 DNA is TGTGCCAGCAGCTTCGGCCCCCAAGAGACCCAGTACTTC. Its translation: CASSFGPQETQYF.

The chain joins TRBV4-1 to TRBJ2-7; possibly TRBD1 for D (5 bases). CDR3 length: 14 amino acids. From germline, CDR1 is MGHRA and CDR2 YSYEKL. V was pared by 1 base and J by 7 bases, with 14 bases between. The CDR3 DNA reads TGCGCCAGCAGCCAAGGGACCAGGGTGGAGGAGCAGTACTTC. Protein sequence: CASSQGTRVEEQYF.

The chain combines TRBV5-1 with TRBJ2-2; TRBD1 matches 7 bases. The CDR3 totals 16 residues. CDR1 is SGHRS and CDR2 is YFSETQ in the germline V gene. V trimming: 0 bases; J trimming: 0 bases; junction bases outside the gene matches: 2. DNA of the CDR3: TGCGCCAGCAGCTTGGGACAGGGCCCGAACACCGGGGAGCTGTTTTTT. This codes for CASSLGQGPNTGELFF. The full variable domain, with the rest looked up from reference TRBV5-1 and TRBJ2-2, is KAGVTQTPRYLIKTRGQQVTLSCSPISGHRSVSWYQQTPGQGLQFLFEYFSETQRNKGNFPGRFSGRQFSNSRSEMNVSTLELGDSALYLCASSLGQGPNTGELFFGEGSRLTVL.

The chain uses TRBV4-1 and TRBJ1-1, with unresolved D. The CDR3 runs to 15 residues. V was cut by 2 bases and J by 1 base, with 11 bases left in between. Germline V gene sequence: CDR1 MGHRA, CDR2 YSYEKL. The CDR3 DNA follows: TGCGCCAGCAGCCAAACCATGACACAGAACACTGAAGCTTTCTTT. Residues: CASSQTMTQNTEAFF.